This T cell receptor (beta chain) came from a study of blood T cell repertoires in COVID-19. Clones were sequenced by immunoSEQ multiplex PCR, and TCRdb holds only the in-frame ones, with some missing. The sample shows 200,000 to 250,000 clones, about nine tenths of them seen only once. Assignments of participants to cohorts depended upon their own reported clinical history. The CDR3 spans 15 residues. Trimming cost V 7 bases and J 0 bases, with 15 bases left between them. Germline V lookup: CDR1 MNHEY, CDR2 SVGAGI. The sequencing sample was made of PBMCs or T cells enriched from blood (not recorded which). The gene calls are TRBV6-5 and TRBJ1-1; D is undetermined. The TCR originated in a middle-aged woman with acute COVID-19. The chain's CDR3 is CASIPSVLMNTEAFF. The CDR3 region has the DNA TGTGCCAGCATTCCAAGCGTCTTAATGAACACTGAAGCTTTCTTT.